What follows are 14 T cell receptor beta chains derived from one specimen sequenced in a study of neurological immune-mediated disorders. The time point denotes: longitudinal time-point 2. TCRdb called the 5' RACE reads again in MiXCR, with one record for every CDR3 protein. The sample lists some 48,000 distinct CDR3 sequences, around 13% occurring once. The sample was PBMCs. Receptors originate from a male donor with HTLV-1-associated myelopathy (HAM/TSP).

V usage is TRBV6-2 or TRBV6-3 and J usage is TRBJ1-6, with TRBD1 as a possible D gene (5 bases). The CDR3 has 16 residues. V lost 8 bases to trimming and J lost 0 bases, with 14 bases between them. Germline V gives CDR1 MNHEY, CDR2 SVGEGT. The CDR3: CASARGHDSYNSPLHF. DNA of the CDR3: TGTGCCAGCGCAAGGGGTCATGACTCCTATAATTCACCCCTCCACTTT.

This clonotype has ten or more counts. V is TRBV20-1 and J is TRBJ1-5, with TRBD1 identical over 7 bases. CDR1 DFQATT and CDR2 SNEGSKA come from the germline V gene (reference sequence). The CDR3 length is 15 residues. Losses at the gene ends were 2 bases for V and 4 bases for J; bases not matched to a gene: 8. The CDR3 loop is CSARHRQGGNQPQHF. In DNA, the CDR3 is TGCAGTGCTAGACATAGGCAGGGGGGAAATCAGCCCCAGCATTTT.

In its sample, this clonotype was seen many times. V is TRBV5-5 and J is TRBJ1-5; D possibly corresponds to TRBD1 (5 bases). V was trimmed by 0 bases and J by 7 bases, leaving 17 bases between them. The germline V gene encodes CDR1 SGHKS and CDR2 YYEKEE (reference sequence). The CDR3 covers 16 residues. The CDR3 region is CASSLGSGHGGQPQHF. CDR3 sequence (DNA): TGTGCCAGCAGCTTGGGCTCAGGGCATGGAGGGCAGCCCCAGCATTTT.

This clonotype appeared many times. The CDR3 sequence: CASSQQGLQETQYF. In DNA, the CDR3 is TGCGCCAGCAGCCAGCAAGGTCTTCAAGAGACCCAGTACTTC. The chain uses TRBV4-3 and TRBJ2-5; no firm D call. Germline V gene lookup returns CDR1 LGHNA and CDR2 YSLEER. The CDR3 is 14 residues long. Between the trimmed V and J ends, which lost 3 bases and 2 bases, there was a span of 10 bases.

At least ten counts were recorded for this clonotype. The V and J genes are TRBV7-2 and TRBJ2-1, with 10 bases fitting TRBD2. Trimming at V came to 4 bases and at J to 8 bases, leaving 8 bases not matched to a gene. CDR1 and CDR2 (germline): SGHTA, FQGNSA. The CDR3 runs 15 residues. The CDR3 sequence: CASSSRAGGPYEQFF. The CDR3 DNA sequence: TGTGCCAGCAGCTCCAGAGCGGGGGGGCCTTATGAGCAGTTCTTC. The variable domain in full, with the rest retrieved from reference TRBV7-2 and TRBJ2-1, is GAGVSQSPSNKVTEKGKDVELRCDPISGHTALYWYRQSLGQGLEFLIYFQGNSAPDKSGLPSDRFSAERTGGSVSTLTIQRTQQEDSAVYLCASSSRAGGPYEQFFGPGTRLTVL.

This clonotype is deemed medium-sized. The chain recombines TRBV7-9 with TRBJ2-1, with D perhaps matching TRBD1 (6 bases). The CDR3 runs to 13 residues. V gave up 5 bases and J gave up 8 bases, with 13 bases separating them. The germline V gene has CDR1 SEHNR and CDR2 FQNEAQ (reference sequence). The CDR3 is CASSPNRAHEQFF. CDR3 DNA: TGTGCCAGCAGCCCAAACAGGGCTCATGAGCAGTTCTTC.

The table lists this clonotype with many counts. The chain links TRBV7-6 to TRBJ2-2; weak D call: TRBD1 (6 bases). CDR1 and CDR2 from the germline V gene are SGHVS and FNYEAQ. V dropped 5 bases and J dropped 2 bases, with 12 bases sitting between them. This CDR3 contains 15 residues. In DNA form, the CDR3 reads TGTGCCAGCAGCGATCGGGACACAAACACCGGGGAGCTGTTTTTT. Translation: CASSDRDTNTGELFF. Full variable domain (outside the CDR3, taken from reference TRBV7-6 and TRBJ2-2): GAGVSQSPRYKVTKRGQDVALRCDPISGHVSLYWYRQALGQGPEFLTYFNYEAQQDKSGLPNDRFSAERPEGSISTLTIQRTEQRDSAMYRCASSDRDTNTGELFFGEGSRLTVL.

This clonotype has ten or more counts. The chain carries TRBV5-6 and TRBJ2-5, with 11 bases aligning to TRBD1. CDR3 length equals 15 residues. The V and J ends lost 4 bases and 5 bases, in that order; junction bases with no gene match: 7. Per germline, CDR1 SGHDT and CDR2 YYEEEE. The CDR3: CASSPDRGRLETQYF. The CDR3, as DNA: TGTGCCAGCAGCCCGGACAGGGGGCGGCTTGAGACCCAGTACTTC.

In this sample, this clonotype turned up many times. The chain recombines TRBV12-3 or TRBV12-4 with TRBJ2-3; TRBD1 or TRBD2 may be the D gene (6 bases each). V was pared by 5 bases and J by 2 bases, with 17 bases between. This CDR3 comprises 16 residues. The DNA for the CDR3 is TGTGCCAGCAGTGACGGGGGCCTAGTCGCCACAGATACGCAGTATTTT. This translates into CASSDGGLVATDTQYF.

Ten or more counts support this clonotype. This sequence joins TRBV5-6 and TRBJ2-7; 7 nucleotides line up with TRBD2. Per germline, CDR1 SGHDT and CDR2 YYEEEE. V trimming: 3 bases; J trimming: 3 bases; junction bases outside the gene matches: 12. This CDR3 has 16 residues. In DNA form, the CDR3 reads TGTGCCAGCAGCTCAATGAAGCGGGGACGTTACTACGAGCAGTACTTC. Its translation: CASSSMKRGRYYEQYF.

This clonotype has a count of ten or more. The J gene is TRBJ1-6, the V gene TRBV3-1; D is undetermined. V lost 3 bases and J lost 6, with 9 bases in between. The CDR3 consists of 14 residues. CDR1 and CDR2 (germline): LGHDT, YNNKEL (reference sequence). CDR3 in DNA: TGTGCCAGCAGCCATTTGGGCGGTAATTCACCCCTCCACTTT. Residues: CASSHLGGNSPLHF.

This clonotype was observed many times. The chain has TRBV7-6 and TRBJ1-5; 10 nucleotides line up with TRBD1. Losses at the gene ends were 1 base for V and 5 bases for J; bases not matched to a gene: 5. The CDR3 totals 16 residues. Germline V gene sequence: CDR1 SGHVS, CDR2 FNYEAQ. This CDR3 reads CASSLGSGTGDQPQHF. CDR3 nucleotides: TGTGCCAGCAGCTTAGGATCCGGGACAGGGGATCAGCCCCAGCATTTT. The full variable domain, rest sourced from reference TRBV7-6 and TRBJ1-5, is GAGVSQSPRYKVTKRGQDVALRCDPISGHVSLYWYRQALGQGPEFLTYFNYEAQQDKSGLPNDRFSAERPEGSISTLTIQRTEQRDSAMYRCASSLGSGTGDQPQHFGDGTRLSIL.

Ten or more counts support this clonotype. CDR3 residues: CSADRAVNTEAFF. CDR3 sequence (DNA): TGCAGTGCGGACAGGGCAGTGAACACTGAAGCTTTCTTT. The chain combines TRBV20-1 with TRBJ1-1, with 8 bases identical to TRBD1. The CDR3 loop spans 13 amino acids. The germline CDR1 and CDR2 sequences are DFQATT and SNEGSKA (reference sequence). Unmatched junction bases numbered 3, after V lost 6 bases and J lost 0 bases.

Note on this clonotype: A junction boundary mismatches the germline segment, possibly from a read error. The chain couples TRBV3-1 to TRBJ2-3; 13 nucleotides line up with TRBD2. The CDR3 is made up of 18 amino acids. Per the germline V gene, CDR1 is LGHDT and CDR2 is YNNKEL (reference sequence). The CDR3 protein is CASSLEWTSGGGTDTQYF. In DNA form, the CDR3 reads TGTGCCAGCAGCCTGGAGTGGACTAGCGGGGGTGGCACGGATACGCAGTATTTT.